This T cell receptor beta chain was captured by sequencing in a study of T-cell reconstitution after alpha-beta-depleted transplantation in children (dated by TCRdb to the mid-2010s). General notes on the study: The study quantitatively tracked T-cell immune reconstitution after TCRalphabeta/CD19-depleted allogeneic hematopoietic cell transplantation in children using TCR repertoire profiling.

Library preparation employed PCR. This sample was sequenced with an Illumina HiSeq 2500. Molecular barcoding was employed in the preparation of TCR libraries, with unique molecular identifiers being used to normalize TCRbeta repertoire quantification. Through fastp at Q25 and MiXCR, TCRdb rebuilt clones from the public reads, retaining in-frame beta chains. Rows with a matching CDR3 protein are joined into one entry that keeps the most common DNA and genes. For this sample the table gives approximately 420,000 distinct CDR3 sequences, of which approximately 10% were detected only once. Approximately 5% of the sample lies in the top ten. There are 14 amino acids in the CDR3, from cysteine to phenylalanine inclusive. Here the CDR3 DNA is all that survives: 42 bases in frame from base 1. Deletion took 1 base off V and 5 bases off J, with a span of 12 bases between the germline ends. CDR1 SEHNR and CDR2 FQNEAQ were looked up in the germline V gene (reference sequence).

As for this clonotype: Its binding antigen is unknown. Base qualities were left out, and no much larger clone turns up one base away.

Sequences were derived from PBMCs from the stem cell graft donor, sampled from the stem cell graft. The chain uses TRBV7-9 and TRBJ2-7; no D gene can be assigned with confidence. This receptor was identified in a human donor who donated a stem cell graft to a child with acute myeloid leukemia. The CDR3 in this case is CASSLDRSSNEQYF. The nucleotides read TGTGCCAGCAGCTTAGATCGTAGTTCCAACGAGCAGTACTTC.